The 19 T cell receptor beta chains given below trace back to one sample, sequenced in a study of CD8 T cells in Susac syndrome. RNA in amounts of about 0.5 to 1 ug was reverse transcribed with random hexamers. MiXCR, run by TCRdb on the immunoSEQ multiplex PCR reads, gives a single entry per CDR3 protein. The table has around 150,000 distinct CDR3 sequences, 95% seen once. Sequencing was done on a sample of CD4+ T cells from PBMCs. The origin of the receptors is a human donor with Susac syndrome.

The V gene is TRBV28, the J gene TRBJ2-5, with 8 nucleotides matching TRBD1. CDR3 length equals 14 residues. Germline CDR1 MDHEN, CDR2 SYDVKM. The J segment lost 1 base and the V segment lost 6 bases, leaving 4 bases of the junction unmatched. In nucleotides, the CDR3 is TGTGCCAGCAGCTGGGACAGGCGCCAAGAGACCCAGTACTTC. It codes for CASSWDRRQETQYF.

The chain employs TRBV12-3 or TRBV12-4 and TRBJ2-1, with 9 nucleotides matching TRBD2. The V and J ends lost 0 bases and 5 bases, in that order; junction bases with no gene match: 2. The CDR3 is 15 residues long. The CDR3 region has the DNA TGTGCCAGCAGTTTAGCGGGACTAGCCAACAATGAGCAGTTCTTC. This translates into CASSLAGLANNEQFF.

This clonotype was observed once. The gene calls are TRBV30 and TRBJ1-5; D unclear. This CDR3 spans 13 amino acids. V lost 2 bases and J 4 bases, leaving 9 bases between the germline ends. The germline gives CDR1 GTSNPN, CDR2 SVGIG (reference sequence). CDR3 protein: CAWSRQFNQPQHF. Written as DNA, the CDR3 is TGTGCCTGGAGTCGGCAGTTTAATCAGCCCCAGCATTTT.

In this sample, this clonotype turned up once. The rearrangement uses TRBV4-3 and TRBJ2-1; D may be TRBD1 (6 bases). The germline CDR1 and CDR2 sequences are LGHNA and YSLEER. The CDR3 is made up of 16 amino acids. V was pared by 0 bases and J by 2 bases, with 11 bases between. The CDR3 DNA reads as TGCGCCAGCAGCCAAGATCACAGGGTCACCTACAATGAGCAGTTCTTC. It codes for CASSQDHRVTYNEQFF.

V usage is TRBV12-3 or TRBV12-4 and J usage is TRBJ2-5, with unresolved D. The V and J ends lost 2 bases and 7 bases respectively, with 8 bases between them. The CDR3 extends over 12 amino acids. The CDR3 region has the DNA TGTGCCAGCAGTTTATATACCGGGACCCAGTACTTC. Translating it yields CASSLYTGTQYF.

The chain joins TRBV5-1 to TRBJ2-5; D unclear. Trimming shortened V by 3 bases and J by 3 bases, and 3 bases separated the two germline ends. CDR1 and CDR2 from the germline V gene are SGHRS and YFSETQ. This CDR3 is 11 amino acids long. The CDR3 is CASSSKETQYF. The DNA of the CDR3 is TGCGCCAGCAGCTCCAAAGAGACCCAGTACTTC.

The chain recombines TRBV28 with TRBJ2-4, with D perhaps TRBD2 (5 bases). CDR1 is MDHEN and CDR2 is SYDVKM in the germline V gene. Trimming took off 2 bases at V and 0 bases at J, with 17 bases between the two ends. The CDR3 totals 18 residues. CDR3 loop: CASSLLVEGAEAKNIQYF. As DNA, the CDR3 is TGTGCCAGCAGTTTACTTGTTGAGGGAGCCGAAGCCAAAAACATTCAGTACTTC.

V and J are TRBV15 and TRBJ2-5, with TRBD1 as a possible D gene (6 bases). With 6 bases removed from V and 2 bases from J, the gap between germline ends came to 10 bases. Germline loops: CDR1 LNHNV, CDR2 YYDKDF (reference sequence). The CDR3 totals 13 residues. The CDR3 is CATRNGQQETQYF. As DNA, the CDR3 is TGTGCCACCAGAAACGGACAGCAAGAGACCCAGTACTTC.

This chain uses TRBV6-6 with TRBJ2-3, with TRBD2 matching 11 bases. Germline assignment: CDR1 MNHNY and CDR2 SVGAGI (reference sequence). After removal of 8 bases from V and 5 bases from J, the junction contained 6 bases not matched to a gene. The CDR3 runs to 14 residues. CDR3 loop: CASFTSGRGDTQYF. CDR3 nucleotides: TGTGCCAGCTTTACTAGCGGGAGAGGAGATACGCAGTATTTT.

The rearrangement links TRBV14 to TRBJ2-1; 10 bases match TRBD2. J gave up 6 bases and V 6 bases, and 8 bases lay outside the gene matches. This CDR3 comprises 15 residues. Germline-derived CDR1 and CDR2 are SGHDN and FVKESK. In DNA, the CDR3 is TGTGCCAGCAGATTTTTAGCGGGAGGAGGCAATGAGCAGTTCTTC. This sequence encodes CASRFLAGGGNEQFF.

Written as DNA, the CDR3 is TGTGCCAGCAGCAAGGACAGAGGCGAGCAGTACTTC. Protein sequence: CASSKDRGEQYF. This chain uses TRBV28 with TRBJ2-7, with a weak D call TRBD1 (6 bases). Germline CDR1 and CDR2: MDHEN and SYDVKM. The CDR3 totals 12 residues. The V end was cut by 6 bases, the J end by 6 bases, with 12 bases between. Full variable domain (rest looked up from reference TRBV28 and TRBJ2-7): DVKVTQSSRYLVKRTGEKVFLECVQDMDHENMFWYRQDPGLGLRLIYFSYDVKMKEKGDIPEGYSVSREKKERFSLILESASTNQTSMYLCASSKDRGEQYFGPGTRLTVT.

J is TRBJ2-1 and V is TRBV27, with TRBD2 identical over 12 bases. Trimming removed 4 bases from V and 9 bases from J; junction bases left unmatched: 4. CDR3 length equals 14 residues. Germline assignment: CDR1 MNHEY and CDR2 SMNVEV (reference sequence). The CDR3: CASSSLAGGREQFF. The CDR3 nucleotides read TGTGCCAGCAGTTCCCTAGCGGGGGGGCGTGAGCAGTTCTTC.

The chain couples TRBV6-6 to TRBJ1-5, with 8 bases identical to TRBD1. Germline V lookup: CDR1 MNHNY, CDR2 SVGAGI (reference sequence). The CDR3 runs 13 residues. Trimming at V came to 4 bases and at J to 7 bases, leaving 3 bases not matched to a gene. The CDR3 sequence is CASSSTGDQPQHF. For the CDR3, the DNA is TGTGCCAGCAGTTCGACAGGGGACCAGCCCCAGCATTTT.

The chain employs TRBV20-1 and TRBJ2-5; TRBD2 matches at 7 bases. The trim removed 6 bases at V and 2 bases at J, leaving 9 bases unmatched. The CDR3 extends over 14 amino acids. Germline CDR1 reads DFQATT; CDR2 reads SNEGSKA (reference sequence). The CDR3 reads CSAGPGLTQETQYF. For the CDR3, the DNA is TGCAGTGCGGGGCCGGGACTAACTCAAGAGACCCAGTACTTC.

The rearrangement uses TRBV18 and TRBJ1-4, with a weak D call TRBD1 (5 bases). V lost 4 bases, J lost 5 bases, and 5 bases lay in between. The germline CDR1 and CDR2 sequences are KGHSH and LQKENI. The CDR3 is 12 residues long. The CDR3: CASSQGNEKLFF. CDR3 DNA sequence: TGTGCCAGCTCACAGGGGAATGAAAAACTGTTTTTT.

This clonotype was picked up one time. The V call is TRBV15, the J call TRBJ2-7; no firm D call. The germline V gene has CDR1 LNHNV and CDR2 YYDKDF (reference sequence). This CDR3 has 13 amino acids. Trimming took off 6 bases at V and 3 bases at J, with 12 bases between the two ends. The CDR3 sequence: CATSRSAVYEQYF. The CDR3 DNA is TGTGCCACCAGTAGGAGCGCGGTCTACGAGCAGTACTTC.

The rearrangement joins TRBV6-6 to TRBJ1-2; tentative D call: TRBD1 (5 bases). Germline CDR1 and CDR2: MNHNY and SVGAGI (reference sequence). This CDR3 region has 14 residues. V lost 0 bases and J lost 8, with 13 bases in between. CDR3 coding DNA: TGTGCCAGCAGTTACTCAGGGGCCCCACGGGGCTACACCTTC. It yields the protein CASSYSGAPRGYTF.

The V and J genes are TRBV27 and TRBJ2-7; no clear D gene. The CDR3 is 12 residues long. Germline CDR1 reads MNHEY; CDR2 reads SMNVEV (reference sequence). V dropped 4 bases and J dropped 4 bases, with 8 bases sitting between them. As DNA, the CDR3 is TGTGCCAGCAGTTCTACCGCTTACGAGCAGTACTTC. This codes for CASSSTAYEQYF.

The CDR3 sequence: CAWSGQGMSLGGYTF. Here the CDR3 DNA reads TGTGCCTGGAGCGGACAGGGTATGTCCCTTGGGGGCTACACCTTC. The chain recombines TRBV30 with TRBJ1-2, with 8 bases identical to TRBD1. The CDR3 is made up of 15 amino acids. The germline V gene encodes CDR1 GTSNPN and CDR2 SVGIG (reference sequence). Trimming took 3 bases from V and 8 from J; bases not matched to a gene: 14. The full variable domain, completed using reference TRBV30 and TRBJ1-2, is SQTIHQWPATLVQPVGSPLSLECTVEGTSNPNLYWYRQAAGRGLQLLFYSVGIGQISSEVPQNLSASRPQDRQFILSSKKLLLSDSGFYLCAWSGQGMSLGGYTFGSGTRLTVV.